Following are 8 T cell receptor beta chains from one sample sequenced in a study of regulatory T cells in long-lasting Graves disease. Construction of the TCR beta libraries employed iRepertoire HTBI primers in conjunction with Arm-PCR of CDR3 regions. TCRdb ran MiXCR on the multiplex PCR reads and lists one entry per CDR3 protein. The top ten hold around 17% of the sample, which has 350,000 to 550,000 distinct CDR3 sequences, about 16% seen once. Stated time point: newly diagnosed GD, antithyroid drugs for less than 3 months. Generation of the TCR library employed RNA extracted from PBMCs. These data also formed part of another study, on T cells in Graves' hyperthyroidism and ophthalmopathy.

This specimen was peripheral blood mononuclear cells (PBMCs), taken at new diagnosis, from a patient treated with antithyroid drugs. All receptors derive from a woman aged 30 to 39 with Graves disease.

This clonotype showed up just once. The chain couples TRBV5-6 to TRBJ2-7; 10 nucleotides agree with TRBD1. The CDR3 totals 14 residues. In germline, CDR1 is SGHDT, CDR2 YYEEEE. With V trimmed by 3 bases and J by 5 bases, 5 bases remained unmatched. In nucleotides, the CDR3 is TGTGCCAGCAGCTCGGGACAGGGGATGGACGAGCAGTACTTC. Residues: CASSSGQGMDEQYF.

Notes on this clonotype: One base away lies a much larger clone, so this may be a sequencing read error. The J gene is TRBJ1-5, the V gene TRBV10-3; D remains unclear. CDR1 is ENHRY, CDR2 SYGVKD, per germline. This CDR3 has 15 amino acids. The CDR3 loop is CTSREREFSNQPQHF. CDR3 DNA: TGTACCAGCCGGGAAAGGGAATTCAGCAATCAGCCCCAGCATTTT.

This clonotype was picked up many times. The CDR3 sequence is CASSSMGGSYNEQFF. Written as DNA, the CDR3 is TGTGCCAGCAGCTCTATGGGGGGCTCCTACAATGAGCAGTTCTTC. The V and J genes are TRBV7-3 and TRBJ2-1; D is possibly TRBD2 (6 bases). The V and J ends lost 4 bases and 0 bases respectively, with 10 bases between them. The CDR3 consists of 15 residues. Germline values: CDR1 SGHTA, CDR2 FQGTGA.

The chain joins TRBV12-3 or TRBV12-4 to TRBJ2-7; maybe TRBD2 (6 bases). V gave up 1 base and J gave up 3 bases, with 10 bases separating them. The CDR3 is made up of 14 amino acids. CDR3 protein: CASSLGGGVYEQYF. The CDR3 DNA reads TGTGCCAGCAGTTTAGGAGGAGGGGTCTACGAGCAGTACTTC.

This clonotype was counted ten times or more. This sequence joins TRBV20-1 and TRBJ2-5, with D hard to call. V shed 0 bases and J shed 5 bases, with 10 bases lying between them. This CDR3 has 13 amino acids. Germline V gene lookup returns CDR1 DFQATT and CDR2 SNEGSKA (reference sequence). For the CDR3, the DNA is TGCAGTGCTAGAGATCACCCGTACGAGACCCAGTACTTC. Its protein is CSARDHPYETQYF.

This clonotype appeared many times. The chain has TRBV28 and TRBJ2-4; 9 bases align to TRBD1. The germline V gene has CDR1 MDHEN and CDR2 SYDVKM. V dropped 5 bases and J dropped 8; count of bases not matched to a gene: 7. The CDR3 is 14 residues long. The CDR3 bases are TGTGCCAGCAGTCCTCCCGACAGGGGGGACATTCAGTACTTC. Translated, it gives CASSPPDRGDIQYF.

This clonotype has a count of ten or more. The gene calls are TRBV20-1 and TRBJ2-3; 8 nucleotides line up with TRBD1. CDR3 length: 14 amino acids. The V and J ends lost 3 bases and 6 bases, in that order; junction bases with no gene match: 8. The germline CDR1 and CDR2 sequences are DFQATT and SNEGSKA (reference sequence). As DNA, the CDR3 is TGCAGTGCTAGGTACAGGGGGATTTCGGATACGCAGTATTTT. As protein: CSARYRGISDTQYF.

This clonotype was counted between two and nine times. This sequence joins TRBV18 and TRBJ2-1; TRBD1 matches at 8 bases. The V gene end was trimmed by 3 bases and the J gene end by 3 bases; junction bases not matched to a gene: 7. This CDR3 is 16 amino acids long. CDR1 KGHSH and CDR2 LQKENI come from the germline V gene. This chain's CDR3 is CASSPGTGGLYNEQFF. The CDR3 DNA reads TGTGCCAGCTCACCCGGTACAGGGGGACTCTACAATGAGCAGTTCTTC.